This entry is about one T cell receptor beta chain. MiXCR, run by TCRdb on the 5' RACE reads, gives a single entry per CDR3 protein. The sample includes approximately 260,000 distinct CDR3 sequences, more than 15% of them seen just once. J was trimmed by 6 bases and V by 0 bases; bases with no gene match: 5. The CDR3 has 16 amino acids. The germline CDR1 and CDR2 sequences are LNHNV and YYDKDF (reference sequence). The sample belongs to a study of T-cell memory formation after mild COVID-19. This sequence joins TRBV15 and TRBJ2-1, with 10 positions matching TRBD1. This receptor was identified in a young man who had mild COVID-19 (a few samples of this study predate the infection). Cell type and time point are not known. Sequenced input: PBMCs or a T cell subset sorted from them (not recorded which). The CDR3 region has the DNA TGTGCCACCAGCAGAGATGGGACAGGGGCTGTCAATGAGCAGTTCTTC. Translation gives CATSRDGTGAVNEQFF. Full variable domain (remainder filled in from reference TRBV15 and TRBJ2-1): DAMVIQNPRYQVTQFGKPVTLSCSQTLNHNVMYWYQQKSSQAPKLLFHYYDKDFNNEADTPDNFQSRRPNTSFCFLDIRSPGLGDTAMYLCATSRDGTGAVNEQFFGPGTRLTVL.